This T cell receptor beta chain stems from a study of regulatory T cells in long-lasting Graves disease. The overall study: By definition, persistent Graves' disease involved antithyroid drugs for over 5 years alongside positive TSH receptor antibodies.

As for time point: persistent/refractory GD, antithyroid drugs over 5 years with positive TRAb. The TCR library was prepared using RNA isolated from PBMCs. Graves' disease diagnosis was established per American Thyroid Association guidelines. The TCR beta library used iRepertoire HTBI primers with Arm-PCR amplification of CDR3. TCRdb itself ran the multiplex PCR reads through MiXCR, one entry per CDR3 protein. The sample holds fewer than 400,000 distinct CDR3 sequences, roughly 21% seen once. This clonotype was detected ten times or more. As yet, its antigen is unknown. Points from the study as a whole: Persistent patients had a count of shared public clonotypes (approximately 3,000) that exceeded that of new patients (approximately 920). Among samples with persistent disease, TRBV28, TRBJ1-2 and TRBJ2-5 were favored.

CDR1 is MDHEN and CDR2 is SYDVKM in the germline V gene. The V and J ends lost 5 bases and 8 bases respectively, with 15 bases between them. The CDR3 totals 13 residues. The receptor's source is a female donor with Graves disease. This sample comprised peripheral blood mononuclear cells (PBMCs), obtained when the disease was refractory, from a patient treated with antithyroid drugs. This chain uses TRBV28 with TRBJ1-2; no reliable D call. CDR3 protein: CASSPRRYKGYTF. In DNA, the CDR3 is TGTGCCAGCAGTCCCCGAAGGTACAAAGGCTACACCTTC.